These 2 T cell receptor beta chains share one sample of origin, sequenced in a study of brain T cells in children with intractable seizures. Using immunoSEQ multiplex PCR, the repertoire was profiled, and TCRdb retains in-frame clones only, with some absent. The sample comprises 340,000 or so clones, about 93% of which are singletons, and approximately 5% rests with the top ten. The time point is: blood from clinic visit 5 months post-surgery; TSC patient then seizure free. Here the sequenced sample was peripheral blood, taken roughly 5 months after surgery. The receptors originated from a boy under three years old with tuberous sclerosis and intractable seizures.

CDR3 DNA: TGTGCCAGCAGAGCAACACTAGCCAAAAACATTCAGTACTTC. Translation: CASRATLAKNIQYF. This sequence joins TRBV2 and TRBJ2-4; no firm D call. The germline gives CDR1 SNHLY, CDR2 FYNNEI. The CDR3 spans 14 residues. V was pared by 6 bases and J by 0 bases, with 9 bases between.

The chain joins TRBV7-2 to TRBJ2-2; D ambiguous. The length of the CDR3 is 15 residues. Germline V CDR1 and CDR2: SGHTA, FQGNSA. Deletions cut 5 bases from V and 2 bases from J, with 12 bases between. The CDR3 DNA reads TGTGCCAGCAGCATCGGTCGACCCAACACCGGGGAGCTGTTTTTT. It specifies CASSIGRPNTGELFF.